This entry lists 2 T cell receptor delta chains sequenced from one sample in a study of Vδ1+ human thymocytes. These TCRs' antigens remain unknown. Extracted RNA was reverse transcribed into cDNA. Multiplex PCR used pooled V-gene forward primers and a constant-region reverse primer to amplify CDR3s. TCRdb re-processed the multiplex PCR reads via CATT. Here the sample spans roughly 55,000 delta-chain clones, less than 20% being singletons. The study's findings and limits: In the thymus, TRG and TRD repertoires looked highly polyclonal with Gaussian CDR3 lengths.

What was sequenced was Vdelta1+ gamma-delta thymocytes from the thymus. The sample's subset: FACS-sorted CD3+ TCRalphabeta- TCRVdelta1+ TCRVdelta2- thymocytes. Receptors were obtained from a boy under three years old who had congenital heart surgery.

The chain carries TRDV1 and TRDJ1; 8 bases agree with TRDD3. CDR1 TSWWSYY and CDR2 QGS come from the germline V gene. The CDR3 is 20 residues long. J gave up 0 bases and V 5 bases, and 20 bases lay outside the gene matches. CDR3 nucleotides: TGTGCTCTTGGGACGGAGTCGAAGAGGGGGGGGATAACGTACACCGATAAACTCATCTTT. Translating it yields CALGTESKRGGITYTDKLIF.

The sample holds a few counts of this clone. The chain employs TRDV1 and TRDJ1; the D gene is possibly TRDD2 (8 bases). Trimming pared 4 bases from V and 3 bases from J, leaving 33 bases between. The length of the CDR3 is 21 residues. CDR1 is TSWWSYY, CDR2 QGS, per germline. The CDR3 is CALGVINFLRTNWGVADKLIF. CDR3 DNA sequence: TGTGCTCTTGGGGTCATAAACTTCCTACGAACAAACTGGGGAGTCGCCGATAAACTCATCTTT.